This T cell receptor (beta chain) was identified in a study of blood T cells in healthy people across ages (dated by TCRdb to between 2015 and 2016). Describing the broader study: In model experiments, template switching captured roughly one uniquely barcoded TCR beta cDNA molecule for every two T cells. The donors were split into four age groups: young (average 16 years), middle-aged (roughly 39), aged (roughly 60) and long-lived (roughly 86). Using deep sequencing normalized with unique cDNA molecular identifiers, the study measured how TCR beta repertoire diversity changes with age. To avoid experimental bias, donors of different ages were randomly spread across the sequencing lanes. The study analyzed two additional independent replicas of 1 million unique cDNA reads from the same blood draw for two donors, one aged 18 to 30 and one aged 80 or older.

This clonotype showed up many times. Its cognate antigen has yet to be identified. No much larger clone exists at a distance of one base, and base qualities are not known. The library was built by means of 5' RACE. The instrument given in TCRdb is Illumina HiSeq 2500. A second PCR of roughly 6 to 11 cycles was performed with a sample-barcoded 5' primer and a J-beta primer mix. A unique molecular identifier was introduced onto each TCR beta cDNA molecule by a template-switch 5' adaptor carrying 12 random nucleotides. At least 2.5 million CDR3-containing paired-end reads were obtained from each sample. First-strand cDNA synthesis was performed from all RNA using the Mint cDNA synthesis kit, with priming by a TRBC-specific oligonucleotide. Following uracil-DNA glycosylase treatment, all cDNA underwent a first 18-cycle PCR with the universal primers M1SS and BC2_uni_R. The paper's data handling went like this. Normalization of each sample was performed by random selection of 1 million high-quality reads, each carrying a distinct molecular identifier. Reads sharing molecular identifiers were discarded rather than binned into consensus sequences. MiTCR, with a Q25 quality threshold and the strictest error-elimination algorithm, was used for CDR3 identification, clonotype clustering and error correction. A nonparametric unseen species model with Euler transformation was used to estimate a lower bound on total TCR beta diversity. TCRdb trimmed public reads at Q25 via fastp, called clones via MiXCR and kept in-frame beta chains. All rows with the same CDR3 protein become a single entry with the most common DNA and genes. TCRdb, rather than the study authors, made the V and J calls. In all, the sample holds 650,000 to 900,000 distinct CDR3 sequences, and around 68% of those were seen once. The top ten clonotypes cover about a quarter of the sample.

From the cysteine up to the phenylalanine, the CDR3 has a length of 16 residues. Only CDR3 DNA is held: 48 bases, read in frame from base 1. As encoded in the germline V gene (reference sequence), CDR1 is LGHDT while CDR2 is YNNKEL. Trimming costs V 3 bases and J 4 bases, and their ends lie 13 bases apart. Donors were 40 or so systemically healthy Caucasian individuals from Russia aged 6 to 90 years. Ten milliliters of peripheral blood were drawn from each donor into EDTA-treated Vacutainer tubes. Ficoll-Paque density-gradient centrifugation was used to isolate PBMCs, with at least 6 million per sample. Total RNA, at least 6 micrograms per sample, was extracted from PBMCs with Trizol reagent. Naive CD45RAhigh/CD27high T cell percentages were measured by flow cytometry on a PBMC aliquot from every donor. What the research found in general, with its limitations: Observed TCR beta diversity per million T cells fell roughly linearly with age, and a significant reduction was already apparent by age roughly 40. The long-lived group showed more naive CD4+ T cells, fewer expanded clones and increased TCR diversity than the aged group, suggesting age selection. Conclusive comparison of naive and antigen-experienced compartments was prevented by the profiling of bulk unsorted PBMCs. There was a strong correlation between observed TCR beta diversity and the percentage of naive T cells measured by flow cytometry. Estimates of total diversity based on one million sequenced T cells were considered lower bounds and underestimates. Because the CMV infection status of the donors was unknown, age-related changes in expanded clonotypes may potentially have been confounded.

Sequenced material: blood. The receptor chain draws on TRBV3-1 and TRBJ2-6; perhaps TRBD2 is the D gene, with 6 bases matching. The clonotype was recovered from a man aged 25-45 years in good health. The DNA sequence is TGTGCCAGCAGCCAGCAGGGAGGTGGAGGGGCCAACGTCCTGACTTTC. Its product reads: CASSQQGGGGANVLTF.